Presented here are 6 T cell receptor beta chains from one specimen sequenced in a study of blood T cells in healthy people across ages (dated by TCRdb to between 2015 and 2017). Library preparation used 5' RACE. The listed sequencing device is Illumina HiSeq 2500. A second roughly 6 to 12 cycle PCR used a sample-barcoded 5' primer and a J-beta primer mix. In TCRdb, the public reads were trimmed at Q25 with fastp and aligned with MiXCR, with productive beta chains retained. CDR3 protein duplicates are merged, each entry listing the most common genes and DNA. The sample records about 930,000 distinct CDR3 sequences, roughly 28% of which are singletons. The ten largest account for roughly 10% of the sample. This sample was also put to use in a study of T cells of mothers and their children.

Sequencing input: blood. The origin of the receptors is a woman between 35 and 50 years old in good health.

This clonotype was recorded many times. J is TRBJ1-6 and V is TRBV6-5; D not resolved. Germline V gene sequence: CDR1 MNHEY, CDR2 SVGAGI. V shed 3 bases and J shed 6 bases, with 15 bases lying between them. This CDR3 has 16 residues. Here the CDR3 DNA reads TGTGCCAGCAGTTATGATGGGGATTCGATTAATTCACCCCTCCACTTT. It codes for CASSYDGDSINSPLHF.

This clonotype was picked up a small number of times. The CDR3 is CASSLGEYTASPTQYF. CDR3 nucleotides: TGCGCCAGCAGCCTCGGGGAGTACACCGCCTCCCCTACGCAGTATTTT. J is TRBJ2-3 and V is TRBV5-1, with TRBD2 as a possible D gene (5 bases). V lost 4 bases and J lost 8, with 23 bases in between. The CDR3 covers 16 residues. Germline V lookup: CDR1 SGHRS, CDR2 YFSETQ.

This chain joins TRBV7-2 and TRBJ2-7; TRBD2 aligns across 9 bases. In germline, CDR1 is SGHTA, CDR2 FQGNSA. Trimming took 0 bases from V and 2 from J; bases not matched to a gene: 2. The CDR3 totals 15 residues. CDR3 nucleotide sequence: TGTGCCAGCAGCTTAGCTAGCGGGGGCCCCTACGAGCAGTACTTC. Encoded protein: CASSLASGGPYEQYF.

The rearrangement joins TRBV29-1 to TRBJ1-1; perhaps TRBD1 as D (6 bases). The CDR3 length is 13 residues. V lost 4 bases and J lost 2, with 11 bases in between. Germline V gene sequence: CDR1 SQVTM, CDR2 ANQGSEA. The CDR3, as DNA: TGCAGCGTTGCGGGGGGGCTTAACACTGAAGCTTTCTTT. This gives the protein CSVAGGLNTEAFF.

The sample holds one count of this clonotype. No conserved phenylalanine or tryptophan ends this CDR3, so it is likely a read error. This sequence joins TRBV28 and TRBJ2-1; 9 bases align to TRBD2. The germline V gene has CDR1 MDHEN and CDR2 SYDVKM. The CDR3 length is 18 residues. Unmatched junction bases numbered 12, after V lost 4 bases and J lost 2 bases. The CDR3 DNA reads as TGTGCCAGCAGTTGGCGGGGGGGCAGGAGTCGGGCCTACAATGAGCAGTTCATC. Translated: CASSWRGGRSRAYNEQFI.

CDR3 in amino acids: CASSLEPPASGGGETQYF. The CDR3 DNA follows: TGTGCCAGCAGTTTGGAACCGCCTGCTAGCGGTGGGGGAGAGACCCAGTACTTC. The V and J genes are TRBV27 and TRBJ2-5, with TRBD2 matching 7 bases. The germline V gene has CDR1 MNHEY and CDR2 SMNVEV (reference sequence). V shed 3 bases and J 4 bases; nucleotides not matched to a gene: 17. The CDR3 length is 18 residues.